The 21 T cell receptor beta chains in this list originate from one sample, sequenced in a study of identical twins. TCRdb passed the 5' RACE reads through MiXCR, listing each CDR3 protein once. The profile shows more than 400,000 distinct CDR3 sequences, over 12% of them singletons. Separately, the same data were catalogued under a study of yellow fever vaccine responses in identical twins.

Sequencing was done on a sample of CD4+ T cells sorted from blood. The source of these receptors is a woman aged 18-29 years in good health.

Many counts were recorded for this clonotype. The chain employs TRBV12-3 or TRBV12-4 and TRBJ1-1; 8 bases are a match to TRBD1. The CDR3 is 15 amino acids. After removal of 4 bases from V and 1 base from J, the junction contained 5 bases not matched to a gene. CDR3 protein: CASSSPGTGNTEAFF. CDR3 in DNA: TGTGCCAGCAGTTCCCCCGGGACAGGGAACACTGAAGCTTTCTTT.

This clonotype has just a few counts. This chain uses TRBV2 with TRBJ2-1; D might be TRBD1 (6 bases). The CDR3 has 13 amino acids. Germline values: CDR1 SNHLY, CDR2 FYNNEI. The V gene lost 8 bases and the J gene lost 4 bases, with 12 bases spanning the gap. This chain's CDR3 is CASPKGEYNEQFF. The DNA for the CDR3 is TGTGCCAGCCCTAAGGGGGAATACAATGAGCAGTTCTTC.

The chain has TRBV6-1 and TRBJ2-7; 7 nucleotides agree with TRBD1. Germline V lookup: CDR1 MNHNS, CDR2 SASEGT. The CDR3 is made up of 16 amino acids. With V trimmed by 8 bases and J by 1 base, 14 bases remained unmatched. CDR3 sequence: CASRRDRAYLSYEQYF. Here the CDR3 DNA reads TGTGCCAGCCGCCGGGACAGAGCATATCTATCCTACGAGCAGTACTTC.

This sequence joins TRBV5-6 and TRBJ2-4; perhaps TRBD2 as D (6 bases). CDR1 and CDR2 (germline): SGHDT, YYEEEE. The germline V and J ends were trimmed by 4 bases and 6 bases, with 14 bases remaining between them. This CDR3 region has 14 residues. The DNA for the CDR3 is TGTGCCAGCAGCATAAAAAACGGGAGAAACATTCAGTACTTC. The encoded protein is CASSIKNGRNIQYF. Complete variable domain (other parts from reference TRBV5-6 and TRBJ2-4): DAGVTQSPTHLIKTRGQQVTLRCSPKSGHDTVSWYQQALGQGPQFIFQYYEEEERQRGNFPDRFSGHQFPNYSSELNVNALLLGDSALYLCASSIKNGRNIQYFGAGTRLSVL.

The chain links TRBV4-1 to TRBJ2-1, with 7 nucleotides matching TRBD2. Germline V CDR1 and CDR2: MGHRA, YSYEKL. The CDR3 consists of 15 residues. V shed 3 bases, J shed 9 bases, and the junction held 11 bases outside the gene matches. The CDR3 here is CASSQIASGVTEQFF. DNA of the CDR3: TGCGCCAGCAGCCAGATCGCCAGCGGGGTCACTGAGCAGTTCTTC.

The chain carries TRBV20-1 and TRBJ1-6; 7 bases agree with TRBD1. The J segment lost 6 bases and the V segment lost 5 bases, leaving 7 bases of the junction unmatched. CDR1 DFQATT and CDR2 SNEGSKA come from the germline V gene (reference sequence). The CDR3 has 14 residues. CDR3 amino acids: CSAYRDRSNSPLHF. CDR3 DNA: TGCAGTGCTTATAGGGACAGAAGTAATTCACCCCTCCACTTT.

This clonotype was seen more than once but under ten times. The V and J genes are TRBV28 and TRBJ2-1; possible D gene TRBD2, 5 bases. The CDR3 loop spans 14 amino acids. The V end lost 3 bases, the J end lost 6 bases, and 12 bases lay between the germline ends. CDR1 and CDR2 from the germline V gene are MDHEN and SYDVKM. The CDR3: CASSLRASFNEQFF. The CDR3 coding sequence is TGTGCCAGCAGTTTGCGGGCTAGCTTCAATGAGCAGTTCTTC.

This clonotype was found a few times. V and J are TRBV20-1 and TRBJ1-4, with D possibly matching TRBD1 (6 bases). The CDR3 has 15 amino acids. Germline CDR1 and CDR2: DFQATT and SNEGSKA (reference sequence). Trimming took off 0 bases at V and 7 bases at J, with 15 bases between the two ends. CDR3: CSAREPTGYGEKLFF. DNA for the CDR3: TGCAGTGCTAGAGAACCAACAGGGTATGGTGAAAAACTGTTTTTT.

The rearrangement joins TRBV11-2 to TRBJ2-7; D possibly corresponds to TRBD2 (5 bases). V lost 6 bases and J 4 bases, leaving 10 bases between the germline ends. CDR1 and CDR2 (germline): SGHAT, FQNNGV. This CDR3 contains 12 residues. CDR3 DNA: TGTGCCAGCAGACGTAGCGTTTACGAGCAGTACTTC. The encoded protein is CASRRSVYEQYF.

The chain is built from TRBV20-1 and TRBJ2-1; D might be TRBD1 or TRBD2, each matching 6 bases. CDR1 is DFQATT and CDR2 is SNEGSKA in the germline V gene (reference sequence). CDR3 length equals 13 residues. The V gene lost 3 bases and the J gene lost 9 bases, with 15 bases spanning the gap. CDR3 coding DNA: TGCAGTGCTAGTTCGGGGGCGCGGATTGAGCAGTTCTTC. It codes for CSASSGARIEQFF.

V usage is TRBV20-1 and J usage is TRBJ2-5, with D perhaps TRBD2 (5 bases). The CDR3 contains 13 residues. Germline V gives CDR1 DFQATT, CDR2 SNEGSKA (reference sequence). V was clipped by 3 bases and J by 4 bases, with 12 bases between them. The CDR3 reads CSASSGWAETQYF. DNA for the CDR3: TGCAGTGCTAGTTCGGGATGGGCAGAGACCCAGTACTTC.

In this sample, this clonotype turned up a few times. The chain carries TRBV20-1 and TRBJ2-3; 8 nucleotides line up with TRBD1. The V gene's germline CDR1 is DFQATT and CDR2 SNEGSKA (reference sequence). The CDR3 has 15 residues. Losses at the gene ends were 3 bases for V and 4 bases for J; bases not matched to a gene: 9. This chain's CDR3 is CSASHFRGRPDTQYF. The CDR3 DNA is TGCAGTGCTAGTCATTTCAGGGGGCGGCCAGATACGCAGTATTTT.

The rearrangement links TRBV19 to TRBJ1-1; no firm D call. This CDR3 region has 11 residues. Trimming cost V 5 bases and J 7 bases, with 8 bases left between them. Germline CDR1 and CDR2: LNHDA and SQIVND (reference sequence). The CDR3 sequence: CASSVDFEAFF. CDR3 nucleotides: TGTGCCAGTAGTGTCGACTTTGAAGCTTTCTTT. The variable domain in full, completed from reference TRBV19 and TRBJ1-1, reads DGGITQSPKYLFRKEGQNVTLSCEQNLNHDAMYWYRQDPGQGLRLIYYSQIVNDFQKGDIAEGYSVSREKKESFPLTVTSAQKNPTAFYLCASSVDFEAFFGQGTRLTVV.

The V gene is TRBV6-4, the J gene TRBJ2-3, with 13 positions matching TRBD2. Trimming cost V 6 bases and J 6 bases; bases outside gene matches: 6. Germline V gene lookup returns CDR1 MRHNA and CDR2 SNTAGT. This CDR3 contains 15 residues. CDR3 loop: CASSRGLAGADTQYF. The CDR3 nucleotides read TGTGCCAGCAGCCGAGGACTAGCGGGAGCCGATACGCAGTATTTT.

J is TRBJ1-2 and V is TRBV7-9; 7 nucleotides line up with TRBD1. This CDR3 has 15 amino acids. V lost 1 base and J lost 2; bases outside the gene matches: 4. CDR1 and CDR2 from the germline V gene are SEHNR and FQNEAQ (reference sequence). CDR3 sequence reads: CASSLDRDRNYGYTF. CDR3 coding DNA: TGTGCCAGCAGCTTAGACCGGGACAGAAACTATGGCTACACCTTC.

This clonotype was seen a few times. V gene TRBV27 combines with J gene TRBJ1-5, with D possibly TRBD1 on 5 matching bases. CDR1 is MNHEY and CDR2 is SMNVEV in the germline V gene (reference sequence). The CDR3 contains 13 residues. Trimming pared 4 bases from V and 3 bases from J, leaving 7 bases between. CDR3 coding DNA: TGTGCCAGCAGTTCACAGGTCAATCAGCCCCAGCATTTT. Translating gives CASSSQVNQPQHF.

In this sample, this clonotype turned up a few times. The chain combines TRBV6-1 with TRBJ2-1, with D uncertain. Trimming cost V 6 bases and J 8 bases, with 23 bases left between them. Germline V gene data show CDR1 as MNHNS and CDR2 as SASEGT. The CDR3 is made up of 16 amino acids. The CDR3 region is CASSPRQRSSVDEQFF. In nucleotides, the CDR3 is TGTGCCAGCAGCCCTAGGCAGCGATCATCGGTGGATGAGCAGTTCTTC.

This clonotype was observed a handful of times. The J gene is TRBJ1-1, the V gene TRBV27; D might be TRBD1 (5 bases). Looked up from germline, CDR1 is MNHEY and CDR2 is SMNVEV (reference sequence). There are 16 residues in the CDR3. Trimming took 6 bases from V and 3 from J, leaving 20 bases between them. Here the CDR3 DNA reads TGTGCCAGCAGGGCGCAGGGAGTGAGTGGCTACACTGAAGCTTTCTTT. Protein product: CASRAQGVSGYTEAFF.

The chain combines TRBV14 with TRBJ2-4; 7 nucleotides match TRBD1. The CDR3 has 13 residues. The germline V gene encodes CDR1 SGHDN and CDR2 FVKESK. With V trimmed by 4 bases and J by 11 bases, 8 bases remained unmatched. The chain's CDR3 is CASSRTPTGVQYF. CDR3 coding DNA: TGTGCCAGCAGCCGAACTCCAACAGGGGTTCAGTACTTC.

The chain joins TRBV28 to TRBJ1-1; D perhaps matches TRBD1 (5 bases). Germline V gene data show CDR1 as MDHEN and CDR2 as SYDVKM. The CDR3 totals 15 residues. V lost 1 base and J lost 1, with 10 bases in between. As DNA, the CDR3 is TGTGCCAGCAGTTTATCCTGGAGGGGGAACACTGAAGCTTTCTTT. It codes for CASSLSWRGNTEAFF.

This clonotype came up a few times. CDR3 DNA: TGCAGTGCTAGAGATGCCCGTCGGACAGGGAGTAACAATGAGCAGTTCTTC. Its translation is CSARDARRTGSNNEQFF. The chain couples TRBV20-1 to TRBJ2-1, with 8 nucleotides matching TRBD1. V shed 0 bases and J 5 bases; nucleotides not matched to a gene: 12. The CDR3 loop spans 17 amino acids. Germline CDR1 reads DFQATT; CDR2 reads SNEGSKA (reference sequence).